The rows below give T cell receptor beta chains drawn from one sample of a study of control samples from healthy donors and cancer patients. Profiled with immunoSEQ multiplex PCR; TCRdb holds only in-frame clones, not every one. Here the sample spans 13,000 or so clones, approximately 88% being singletons. The sequenced sample was formalin-fixed, paraffin-embedded tissue. These receptors came from a male donor with melanoma. CDR3s leave out the opening cysteine and the closing phenylalanine or tryptophan. Size is stated for part of the rows, as once, few or many counts, or as a class when the clone is expanded.

J: TRBJ2-1
size: NA
V: TRBV13
CDR3: ASSLLAGPNEQF

J: TRBJ2-5
size: large
V: TRBV5-5
CDR3: ASSFRGVLETQY

J: TRBJ2-7
size: NA
V: TRBV5-1
CDR3: ASSPGGGSDYEQY

J: TRBJ2-6
size: NA
V: TRBV5-1
CDR3: ASSLALSISGANVLT

J: TRBJ1-5
size: NA
V: TRBV28
CDR3: ASSTAGAEDQPQH

J: TRBJ2-7
size: NA
V: TRBV10-2
CDR3: ASSQTGPYEQY

J: TRBJ2-7
size: NA
V: TRBV29-1
CDR3: SVGTGTGTYEQY

J: TRBJ2-1
size: NA
V: TRBV12-5
CDR3: ASAAGTSELNNEQF

J: TRBJ2-7
size: NA
V: TRBV3-1/TRBV3-2
CDR3: ASSQYYEQY

J: TRBJ2-2
size: few
V: TRBV9
CDR3: ASSPGTSGKVLAGELF

J: TRBJ2-7
size: NA
V: TRBV7-9
CDR3: ASSSNIYEQY

J: TRBJ1-2
size: NA
V: TRBV10-2
CDR3: ASGTKGMGTEGYT

J: TRBJ1-2
size: once
V: TRBV19
CDR3: ASSQQDGGYT

J: TRBJ1-2
size: NA
V: TRBV2
CDR3: ASSVDREYGYT

J: TRBJ2-3
size: NA
V: TRBV27
CDR3: ASSLWGSQDTQY

J: TRBJ2-3
size: NA
V: TRBV9
CDR3: ASSPRTSGSVSEQY

J: TRBJ2-1
size: NA
V: TRBV15
CDR3: ATGLGSYNEQF